The rows below give T cell receptor beta chains drawn from one sample of a study of shared clonotypes between healthy human individuals. Profiled with immunoSEQ multiplex PCR; TCRdb holds only in-frame clones, not every one. The table lists 600,000 to 750,000 clones, about 78% of them singletons. Sequenced material: memory CD4+ T cells sorted from blood. These receptors originate from a woman aged 25 to 39 in good health. CDR3s include the opening cysteine and the closing phenylalanine or tryptophan. D genes are given only for firm matches. Part of the rows lack a size; the others show once, few, many or a class for expanded clones.

TGTGCCAGCAGCTCGGACAGGGGCGATGAGCAGTTCTTC,CASSSDRGDEQFF,TRBJ2-1,once,TRBV11-2,13,TRBD1
TGTGCCAGCAGGCTTCAGGGGGCAAATGAGCAGTTCTTC,CASRLQGANEQFF,TRBJ2-1,NA,TRBV27,13,TRBD1
TGTGCCAGCAGCCAACAGGGGCCATACACCGGGGAGCTGTTTTTT,CASSQQGPYTGELFF,TRBJ2-2,once,TRBV2,15,TRBD1
TGTGCCAGCAGCTTCCGGGACAGGCAAACAGCTTTCTTT,CASSFRDRQTAFF,TRBJ1-1,NA,TRBV7-9,13,TRBD1
TGTGCCAGCAGTTACGGACCGATCTACGAGCAGTACTTC,CASSYGPIYEQYF,TRBJ2-7,NA,TRBV6-6,13,NA
TGTGCCAGCAGCGGACTAGCGGGAATCACAGATACGCAGTATTTT,CASSGLAGITDTQYF,TRBJ2-3,NA,TRBV2,15,TRBD2
TGTGCCAGCAGTTTAGGGCAGGGGAGGCACTATGGCTACACCTTC,CASSLGQGRHYGYTF,TRBJ1-2,NA,TRBV28,15,NA
TGTGCCAGCAGTCTCCACAGGGACCTGTACTCTGGAAACACCATATATTTT,CASSLHRDLYSGNTIYF,TRBJ1-3,NA,TRBV28,17,NA
TGTGCCAGCAGCTTATGGGATCAGGGGGAGCTGTTTTTT,CASSLWDQGELFF,TRBJ2-2,NA,TRBV11-3,13,NA
TGTGCCAGCTCAGAGACGACCCGAGGCAATCAGCCCCAGCATTTT,CASSETTRGNQPQHF,TRBJ1-5,NA,TRBV6-6,15,NA
TGTGCCAGTAGCAGGACAGGGAGCACAGATACGCAGTATTTT,CASSRTGSTDTQYF,TRBJ2-3,NA,TRBV19,14,TRBD1
TGTGCCAGCAGCGTTGGCCCCGAGAGTATATACGAGCAGTACTTC,CASSVGPESIYEQYF,TRBJ2-7,NA,TRBV9,15,NA
TGTGCCAGCAGCCCCCTGACCGGGGAGCTGTTTTTT,CASSPLTGELFF,TRBJ2-2,few,TRBV7-7,12,NA
TGTGCCAGCAGCTTAGAAGTTTTAGGTTTCGGCAATCAGCCCCAGCATTTT,CASSLEVLGFGNQPQHF,TRBJ1-5,NA,TRBV7-2,17,NA
TGTGCCAGCAGTTATAAGGCATATAGCAATCAGCCCCAGCATTTT,CASSYKAYSNQPQHF,TRBJ1-5,NA,TRBV6-5,15,NA
TGTGCCAGTAGTAACCCGGACAGGGATCAAGAGACCCAGTACTTC,CASSNPDRDQETQYF,TRBJ2-5,NA,TRBV19,15,TRBD1
TGCAGTGCTCCAAGAGGGTTGGGACAGTTCTTC,CSAPRGLGQFF,TRBJ2-1,NA,TRBV20-1,11,NA
TGTGCCAGTAGTAAGAGGGACGAAGCTTTCTTT,CASSKRDEAFF,TRBJ1-1,few,TRBV19,11,NA
TGTGCCAGCGGGGACATCCCCCTAGCCAAAAACATTCAGTACTTC,CASGDIPLAKNIQYF,TRBJ2-4,few,TRBV6-1,15,NA
TGTGCCAGCTCTCCGCCATTGGCACTAGCGAGCGAGCAGTACTTC,CASSPPLALASEQYF,TRBJ2-7,NA,TRBV18,15,TRBD2
TGCGCCAGCAGCTTGGACCGACCAAGCACAGATACGCAGTATTTT,CASSLDRPSTDTQYF,TRBJ2-3,few,TRBV5-1,15,NA
TGTGCCAGCAGAACCCAACTAGCGGAGGGGACAGATACGCAGTATTTT,CASRTQLAEGTDTQYF,TRBJ2-3,NA,TRBV11-2,16,TRBD2
TGTGCCATAGGACTTGCCACCGGGGAGCTGTTTTTT,CAIGLATGELFF,TRBJ2-2,NA,TRBV6-1,12,NA
TGCGCCAGCAGCTTGGCCGGGCAGTTGGGTACTGAAGCTTTCTTT,CASSLAGQLGTEAFF,TRBJ1-1,NA,TRBV5-1,15,NA
TGTGCCAGCAGTGTCCGGGACGTTCCCTCCTACGAGCAGTACTTC,CASSVRDVPSYEQYF,TRBJ2-7,once,TRBV28,15,NA
TGTGCCAGCAGTAACCTGTGGACTTATGGCTACACCTTC,CASSNLWTYGYTF,TRBJ1-2,few,TRBV6-1,13,NA
TGTGCCAGCAGCTTCTGGAGACAGGCCAATGAGCAGTTCTTC,CASSFWRQANEQFF,TRBJ2-1,NA,TRBV7-9,14,NA
TGCGCCAGCAGTGAAGCGGGAGGTGGTGAGACCCAGTACTTC,CASSEAGGGETQYF,TRBJ2-5,NA,TRBV10-2,14,TRBD2
TGTGCCAGCAGGGGACTTAGCAATCAGCCCCAGCATTTT,CASRGLSNQPQHF,TRBJ1-5,few,TRBV6-5,13,NA
TGTGCCAGCTCACCTGGGACGTTGGAGGCTTCTTTT,CASSPGTLEASF,TRBJ1-5,NA,TRBV18,12,NA
TGTGCCAGCAGTTTGGCCGGCTCGACCTCCTACGAGCAGTACTTC,CASSLAGSTSYEQYF,TRBJ2-7,NA,TRBV28,15,NA
TGCGCCAGCAGCCGGGGGCGCGAAGCCGAGCAGTACTTC,CASSRGREAEQYF,TRBJ2-7,few,TRBV5-1,13,NA
TGTGCCAGCAGCTTACTACCGGGACAGGGGGCGAATGGCTACACCTTC,CASSLLPGQGANGYTF,TRBJ1-2,NA,TRBV7-3,16,TRBD1
TGTGCCAGCAGGTTAGGACAGGAGAACACTGAAGCTTTCTTT,CASRLGQENTEAFF,TRBJ1-1,few,TRBV6-1,14,TRBD1
TGTGCCACCATTCCTTACACTGAAGCTTTCTTT,CATIPYTEAFF,TRBJ1-1,few,TRBV6-1,11,NA
TGTGCCAGCAGTCGACAGTATTCGGGCAATCAGCCCCAGCATTTT,CASSRQYSGNQPQHF,TRBJ1-5,NA,TRBV7-8,15,NA
TGTGCCAGTAGCGCGGACACCAGAGGCTACACCTTC,CASSADTRGYTF,TRBJ1-2,few,TRBV19,12,NA
TGTGCCAGCAGCCCCCGGGATAGACAAGAGACCCAGTACTTC,CASSPRDRQETQYF,TRBJ2-5,NA,TRBV9,14,NA
TGTGCCAGCAGCTTATCCCCGGCCAGCGGGGCCTACGAGCAGTACTTC,CASSLSPASGAYEQYF,TRBJ2-7,NA,TRBV5-5,16,TRBD2
TGTGCCAGCAGTTTAGACCGGATGAACACTGAAGCTTTCTTT,CASSLDRMNTEAFF,TRBJ1-1,NA,TRBV27,14,NA
TGTGCCAGCAGCTTAGCGAAAAGGGAGCAGTACTTC,CASSLAKREQYF,TRBJ2-7,NA,TRBV7-2,12,NA
TGTGCCAGCAGTACGCGGGACAGGGGGAACTATGGCTACACCTTC,CASSTRDRGNYGYTF,TRBJ1-2,once,TRBV28,15,TRBD1
TGCGCCAGCAGCTTGACGCAGGGTTCCTATGGGGCCAACGTCCTGACTTTC,CASSLTQGSYGANVLTF,TRBJ2-6,NA,TRBV5-1,17,NA
TGTGCCAGCGGCGGGAGGCTAAGCACAGATACGCAGTATTTT,CASGGRLSTDTQYF,TRBJ2-3,few,TRBV2,14,TRBD2
TGTGCCAGTAGTATGCAGACAGGGGGTGGGGAGACCCAGTACTTC,CASSMQTGGGETQYF,TRBJ2-5,NA,TRBV19,15,TRBD1
TGTGCCAGCAGTGACCGGGACTTCCGACGTGGAGAGCAGTTCTTC,CASSDRDFRRGEQFF,TRBJ2-1,NA,TRBV9,15,NA
TGTGCCAGTCGGGCCTTATTTAGCAATCAGCCCCAGCATTTT,CASRALFSNQPQHF,TRBJ1-5,NA,TRBV19,14,NA
TGTGCCAGCAGCTTGCGCGGGTCCTATGGCTACACCTTC,CASSLRGSYGYTF,TRBJ1-2,NA,TRBV5-4,13,NA
TGTGCCAGTAGAAGTGACATGGGATCCTACAATGAGCAGTTCTTC,CASRSDMGSYNEQFF,TRBJ2-1,once,TRBV19,15,NA
TGTGCCAGCAGCGAGACCAGGGGTGAAGCTTTCTTT,CASSETRGEAFF,TRBJ1-1,NA,TRBV7-9,12,NA
TGTGCCAGTAGAGCCGGGACTGGCTTCGTTGGGGCCAACGTCCTGACTTTC,CASRAGTGFVGANVLTF,TRBJ2-6,NA,TRBV19,17,NA